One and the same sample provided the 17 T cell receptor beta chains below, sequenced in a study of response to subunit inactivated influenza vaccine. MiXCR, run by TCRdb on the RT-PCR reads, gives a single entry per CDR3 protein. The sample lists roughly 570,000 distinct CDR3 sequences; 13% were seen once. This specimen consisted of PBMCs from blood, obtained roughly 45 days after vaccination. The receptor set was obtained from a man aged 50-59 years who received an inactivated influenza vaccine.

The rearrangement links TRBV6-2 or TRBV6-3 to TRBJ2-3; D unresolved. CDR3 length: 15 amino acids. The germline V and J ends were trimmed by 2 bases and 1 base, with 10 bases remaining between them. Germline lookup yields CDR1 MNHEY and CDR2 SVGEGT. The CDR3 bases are TGTGCCAGCAGTTACCAGCTATCCGGCACAGATACGCAGTATTTT. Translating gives CASSYQLSGTDTQYF.

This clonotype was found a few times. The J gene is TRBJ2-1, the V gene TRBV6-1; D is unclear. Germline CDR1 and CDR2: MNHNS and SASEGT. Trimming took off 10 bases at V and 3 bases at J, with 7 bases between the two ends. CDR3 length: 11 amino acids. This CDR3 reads CATDNYNEQFF. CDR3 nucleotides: TGTGCCACCGACAACTACAATGAGCAGTTCTTC.

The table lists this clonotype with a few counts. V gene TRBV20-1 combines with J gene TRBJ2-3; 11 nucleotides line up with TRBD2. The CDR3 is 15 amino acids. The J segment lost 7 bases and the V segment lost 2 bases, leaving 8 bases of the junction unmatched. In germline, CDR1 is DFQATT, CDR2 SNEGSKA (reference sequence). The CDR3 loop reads CSARPRLAGFHTQYF. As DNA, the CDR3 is TGCAGTGCTAGACCCCGACTAGCGGGATTCCATACGCAGTATTTT.

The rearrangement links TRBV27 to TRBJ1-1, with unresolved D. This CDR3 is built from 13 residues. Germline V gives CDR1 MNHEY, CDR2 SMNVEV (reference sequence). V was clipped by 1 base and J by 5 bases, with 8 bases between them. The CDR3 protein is CASSLLPGTEAFF. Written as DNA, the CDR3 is TGTGCCAGCAGTTTATTACCGGGGACTGAAGCTTTCTTT.

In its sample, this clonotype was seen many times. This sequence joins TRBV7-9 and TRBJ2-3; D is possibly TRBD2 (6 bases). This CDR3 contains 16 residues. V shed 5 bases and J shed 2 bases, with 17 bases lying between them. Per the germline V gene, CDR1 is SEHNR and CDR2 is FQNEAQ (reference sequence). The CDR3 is CASSPKTRSFTDTQYF. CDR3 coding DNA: TGTGCCAGCAGCCCAAAGACTAGGTCCTTCACAGATACGCAGTATTTT.

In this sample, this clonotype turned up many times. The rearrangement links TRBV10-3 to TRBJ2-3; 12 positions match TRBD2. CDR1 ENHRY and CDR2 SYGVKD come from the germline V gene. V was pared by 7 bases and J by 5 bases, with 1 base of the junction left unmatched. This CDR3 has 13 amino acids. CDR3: CAIKTSGGDTQYF. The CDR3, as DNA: TGTGCCATCAAGACTAGCGGGGGAGATACGCAGTATTTT.

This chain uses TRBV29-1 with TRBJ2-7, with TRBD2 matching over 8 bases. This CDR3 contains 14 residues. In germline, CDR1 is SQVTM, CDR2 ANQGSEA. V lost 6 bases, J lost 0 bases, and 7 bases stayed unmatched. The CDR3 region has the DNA TGCAGCGTGGCTAGCGGGCTTAGCTCCTACGAGCAGTACTTC. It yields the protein CSVASGLSSYEQYF.

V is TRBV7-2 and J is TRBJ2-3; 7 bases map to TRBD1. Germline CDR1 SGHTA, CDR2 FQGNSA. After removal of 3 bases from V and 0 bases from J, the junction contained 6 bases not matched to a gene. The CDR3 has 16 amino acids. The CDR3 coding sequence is TGTGCCAGCAGCTTTCACAGGGGTCGCAGCACAGATACGCAGTATTTT. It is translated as CASSFHRGRSTDTQYF.

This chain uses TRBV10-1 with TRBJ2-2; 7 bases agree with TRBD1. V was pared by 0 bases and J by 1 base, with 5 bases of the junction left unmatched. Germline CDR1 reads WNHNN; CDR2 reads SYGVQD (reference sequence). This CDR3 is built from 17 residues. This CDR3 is CASSESGTELNTGELFF. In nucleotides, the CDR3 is TGCGCCAGCAGTGAGTCCGGGACAGAGTTGAACACCGGGGAGCTGTTTTTT.

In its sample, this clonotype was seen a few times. The CDR3 loop is CASRVQGAGYNEQFF. The CDR3 region has the DNA TGTGCCAGCAGAGTACAGGGGGCGGGTTACAATGAGCAGTTCTTC. The J gene is TRBJ2-1, the V gene TRBV2; 9 bases match TRBD1. Trimming removed 6 bases from V and 4 bases from J; junction bases left unmatched: 7. The length of the CDR3 is 15 residues. CDR1 and CDR2 from the germline V gene are SNHLY and FYNNEI.

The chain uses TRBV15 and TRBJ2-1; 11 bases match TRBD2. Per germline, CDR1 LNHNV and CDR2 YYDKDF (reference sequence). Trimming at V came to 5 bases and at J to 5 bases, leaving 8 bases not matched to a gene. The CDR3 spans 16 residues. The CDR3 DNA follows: TGTGCCACCAGCGATGAGGGACTAGCGGATAACAATGAGCAGTTCTTC. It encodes CATSDEGLADNNEQFF.

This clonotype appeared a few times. CDR3 in DNA: TGTGCCAGCAGCCCTCTGATCCAAGGGGATACGCAGTATTTT. Amino acid sequence: CASSPLIQGDTQYF. This chain joins TRBV7-2 and TRBJ2-3, with D uncertain. Trimming left V 5 bases short and J 6 bases short, with 15 bases between. There are 14 residues in the CDR3. Germline V lookup: CDR1 SGHTA, CDR2 FQGNSA.

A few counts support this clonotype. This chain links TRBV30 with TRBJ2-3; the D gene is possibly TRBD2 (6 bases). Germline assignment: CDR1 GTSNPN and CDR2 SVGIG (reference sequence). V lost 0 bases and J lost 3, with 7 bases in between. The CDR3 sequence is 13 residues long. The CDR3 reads CAWSVGSTDTQYF. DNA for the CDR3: TGTGCCTGGAGTGTCGGGAGTACAGATACGCAGTATTTT.

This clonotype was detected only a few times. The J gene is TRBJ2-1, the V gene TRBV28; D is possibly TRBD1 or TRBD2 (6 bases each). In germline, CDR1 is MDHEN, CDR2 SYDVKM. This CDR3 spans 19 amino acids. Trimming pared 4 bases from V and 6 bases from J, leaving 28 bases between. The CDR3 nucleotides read TGTGCCAGCAGTTCCCTCCCTTCTGGGGGGCTCCCTTCCCGCAATGAGCAGTTCTTC. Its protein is CASSSLPSGGLPSRNEQFF. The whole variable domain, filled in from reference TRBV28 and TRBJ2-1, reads DVKVTQSSRYLVKRTGEKVFLECVQDMDHENMFWYRQDPGLGLRLIYFSYDVKMKEKGDIPEGYSVSREKKERFSLILESASTNQTSMYLCASSSLPSGGLPSRNEQFFGPGTRLTVL.

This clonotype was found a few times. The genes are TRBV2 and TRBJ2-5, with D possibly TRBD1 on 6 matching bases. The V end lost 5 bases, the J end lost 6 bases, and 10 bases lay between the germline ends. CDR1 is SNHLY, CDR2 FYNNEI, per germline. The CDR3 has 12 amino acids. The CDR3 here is CASSRTDQTQYF. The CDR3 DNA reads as TGTGCCAGCAGTAGGACAGACCAGACCCAGTACTTC.

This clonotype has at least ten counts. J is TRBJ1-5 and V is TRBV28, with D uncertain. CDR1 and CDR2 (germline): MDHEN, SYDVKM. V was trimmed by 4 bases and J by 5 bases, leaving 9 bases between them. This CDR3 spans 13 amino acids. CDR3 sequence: CASSYGQYQPQHF. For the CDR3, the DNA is TGTGCCAGCAGTTATGGCCAATATCAGCCCCAGCATTTT.

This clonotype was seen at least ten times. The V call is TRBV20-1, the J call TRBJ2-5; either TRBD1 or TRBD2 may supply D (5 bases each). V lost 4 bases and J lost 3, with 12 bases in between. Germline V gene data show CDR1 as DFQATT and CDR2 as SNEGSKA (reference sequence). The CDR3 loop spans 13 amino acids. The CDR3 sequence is CSAKGTSKETQYF. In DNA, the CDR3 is TGCAGTGCTAAGGGGACGTCGAAAGAGACCCAGTACTTC.